This T cell receptor beta chain was retrieved from a study of cytomegalovirus exposure and HLA in healthy donors. The PCR ran on 60 Vbeta and 13 Jbeta primers. The table came from immunoSEQ multiplex PCR; TCRdb's copy has only in-frame clones and leaves some out. The sample has approximately 54,000 clones, 82% seen once; the top ten hold under 3.5%. Overall study findings and caveats: Earlier analysis looked at TCR beta V segments, and most were productive about 87% or about 30% of the time.

Notes on this clone: The antigen remains unidentified.

The CDR3 spans 17 residues. V trimming: 2 bases; J trimming: 0 bases; junction bases outside the gene matches: 5. Germline V gives CDR1 PRHDT, CDR2 FYEKMQ (reference sequence). This clonotype was sampled from a woman aged 18-30 years in good health and CMV-seronegative. J is TRBJ2-3 and V is TRBV13, with 10 bases lining up with TRBD2. Sequencing was carried out using PBMCs. CDR3 sequence: CASSLFPSGSSTDTQYF. The CDR3, as DNA: TGTGCCAGCAGCTTATTCCCTAGCGGGAGTAGCACAGATACGCAGTATTTT.